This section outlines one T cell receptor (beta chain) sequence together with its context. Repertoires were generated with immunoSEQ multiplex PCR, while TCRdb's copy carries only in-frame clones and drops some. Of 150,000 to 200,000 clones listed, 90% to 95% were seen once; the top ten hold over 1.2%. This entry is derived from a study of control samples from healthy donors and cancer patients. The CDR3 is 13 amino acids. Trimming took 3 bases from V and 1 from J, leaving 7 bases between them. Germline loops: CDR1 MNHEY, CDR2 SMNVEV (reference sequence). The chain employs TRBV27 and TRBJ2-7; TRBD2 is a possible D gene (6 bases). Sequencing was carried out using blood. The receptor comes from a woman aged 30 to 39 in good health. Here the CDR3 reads CASSFRESYEQYF. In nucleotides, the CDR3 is TGTGCCAGCAGTTTTCGGGAGTCCTACGAGCAGTACTTC.